This T cell receptor beta chain was sequenced for a study of blood T cell repertoires in COVID-19 (dated by TCRdb to 2018 to 2021). The study in broad terms: Samples covering the acute and convalescent phases of COVID-19 were provided by collaborators in the United States, Italy and Spain. The material from the prospective study consisted of cDNA or gDNA derived from T cells, B-cell-depleted T cells, or PBMCs. Subjects who had been exposed to COVID-19, were actively infected with it, or had recovered from it provided the deeply sampled blood TCRbeta repertoires that made up the dataset. A freely available public database, intended as a resource for researchers studying the immune response to SARS-CoV-2, is where the repertoires were released. The samples were drawn from two sources: the first 160 participants of the ongoing ImmuneRACE study, and 1,200 or so subjects contributed by 6 global collaborators. The sample metadata nearly always contained a de-identified subject ID, COVID-19 status, age in years and sex. Where available, HLA class I and class II types were obtained from metadata supplied by the sample provider rather than from assay-based typing.

The full study reports these points: The amount of clinical and demographic metadata varied by source and participant and was provided uncurated.

Collaborating institutions collected whole blood in K2EDTA tubes following their own protocols. Collaborator samples were shipped for TCRbeta analysis as frozen whole blood, isolated PBMCs, or DNA extracted from either sample type. The CDR3 starts with the cysteine, ends with the phenylalanine, and has 14 residues. The CDR3 DNA has 42 bases and is translated from base 1. Compared with germline, V lacks 5 bases and J lacks 3 bases; bases without a gene match: 7. From the germline V gene (reference sequence), CDR1 is SGHNT and CDR2 is YYREEE. TCRbeta CDR3 regions were amplified from genomic DNA using the immunoSEQ Assay, a bias-controlled multiplex PCR. Per the source publication's procedure: Within the assay, amplification of reference gene primers was used to estimate how many nucleated cells each sample contained. To quantify the absolute abundance of each unique TCRbeta CDR3 rearrangement, sequence reads were collapsed and filtered. For each sample, productive Simpson clonality was calculated as the square root of Simpson's diversity index across productive rearrangements. TCRdb re-hosts the immuneACCESS table, in-frame sequences only. Its copies lack some clones; in the studies checked, an unresolved V gene accounts for under half of them, and the cause for the rest is not known. V and J calls and clone size are those listed in that table; D and trimming were worked out from the DNA. The sample table shows around 90,000 clones, and 80% are seen once. Of the sample, under 20% falls within the top ten clones.

Concerning this clone: There is no known antigen for this receptor. No base-level quality is on record; no much larger clone is a single base apart.

The sample comprised peripheral blood. Recombination linked TRBV5-4 to TRBJ2-7, with 8 bases in between that match TRBD1. The receptor comes from a human donor in a cohort sampled during active COVID-19. The CDR3: CASSVMTGDYEQYF. The nucleotide sequence is given as TGTGCCAGCAGTGTAATGACAGGGGACTACGAGCAGTACTTC.